The clone carrying this TCR beta chain was observed many times. The sample comes from a study of T cells after yellow fever vaccination. Study context: The fractions with low cell numbers were processed using SMART-Seq v4 Ultra Low Input.

The germline V and J ends were trimmed by 6 bases and 6 bases, with 13 bases remaining between them. Germline V gives CDR1 MNHNS, CDR2 SASEGT. The CDR3 spans 13 residues. Via MiXCR, TCRdb re-called the 5' RACE reads, giving one row per CDR3 protein. The sample holds hundreds of thousands of distinct CDR3 sequences, over 3.5% seen once. The source was PBMCs, collected 5 days after the yellow fever booster vaccination. The TCR was taken from a young man who received the YFV17D yellow fever vaccine. This chain links TRBV6-1 with TRBJ2-3; a possible D gene is TRBD1 (5 bases). CDR3 region: CASRWGAGDTQYF. CDR3 coding DNA: TGTGCCAGCAGGTGGGGCGCTGGGGATACGCAGTATTTT.